The 30 T cell receptor beta chains below were found in one sample sequenced in a study of blood T cells in healthy people across ages. With a J-beta primer mix and a sample-barcoded 5' primer, a second PCR ran about 7 to 12 cycles. TCRdb re-called the 5' RACE reads with MiXCR, one entry per CDR3 protein. The profile shows about 1.6 million distinct CDR3 sequences, almost 35% of them singletons. Sequenced: blood. These TCRs come from a woman aged 25 to 39 in good health.

In this sample, this clonotype turned up many times. The chain uses TRBV29-1 and TRBJ2-7; the D gene could be TRBD1 or TRBD2 (5 bases each). Looked up from germline, CDR1 is SQVTM and CDR2 is ANQGSEA. Trimming removed 6 bases at V and 2 bases at J, with 11 bases between. The CDR3 totals 12 residues. The DNA of the CDR3 is TGCAGCGTCGCCCGGGACCCCTACGAGCAGTACTTC. As protein: CSVARDPYEQYF.

The rearrangement joins TRBV6-6 to TRBJ1-2; 7 bases agree with TRBD1. Trimming cost V 6 bases and J 8 bases; bases outside gene matches: 6. Germline-derived CDR1 and CDR2 are MNHNY and SVGAGI (reference sequence). The CDR3 has 12 residues. Here the CDR3 DNA reads TGTGCCAGCAGGAACAGGGGAGGAGGCTACACCTTC. This sequence encodes CASRNRGGGYTF.

The sample holds a few counts of this clonotype. V and J are TRBV7-8 and TRBJ2-5; 10 nucleotides align to TRBD2. V trimming: 4 bases; J trimming: 5 bases; junction bases outside the gene matches: 13. Germline V CDR1 and CDR2: SGHVS, FQNEAQ. The CDR3 loop spans 17 amino acids. CDR3 protein: CASSSRLAGGSGETQYF. CDR3 nucleotide sequence: TGTGCCAGCAGCTCCAGATTAGCGGGGGGCAGCGGGGAGACCCAGTACTTC.

The rearrangement uses TRBV5-4 and TRBJ2-3; D perhaps matches TRBD2 (6 bases). The V and J ends lost 1 base and 8 bases respectively, with 14 bases between them. Germline loops: CDR1 SGHNT, CDR2 YYREEE (reference sequence). CDR3 length equals 14 residues. CDR3 coding DNA: TGTGCCAGCAGCTTGAGGGAGGTGGCGGCTACGCAGTATTTT. Residues: CASSLREVAATQYF.

This clonotype came up many times. The V call is TRBV12-3 or TRBV12-4, the J call TRBJ1-2; no firm D call. The CDR3 covers 14 residues. V lost 5 bases, J lost 4 bases, and 14 bases lay in between. CDR3 in DNA: TGTGCCAGCAGTCTATCCACCGGGAGCTATGGCTACACCTTC. Translation gives CASSLSTGSYGYTF.

This clonotype was found a few times. The chain links TRBV6-1 to TRBJ2-3; D perhaps matches TRBD1 (5 bases). Trimming took off 1 base at V and 0 bases at J, with 8 bases between the two ends. This CDR3 comprises 15 residues. CDR1 MNHNS and CDR2 SASEGT come from the germline V gene. CDR3 coding DNA: TGTGCCAGCAGTGAAGTTGGGGCTAGCACAGATACGCAGTATTTT. Protein sequence: CASSEVGASTDTQYF.

The J gene is TRBJ2-5, the V gene TRBV5-5, with a weak D call TRBD1 (5 bases). Germline-derived CDR1 and CDR2 are SGHKS and YYEKEE (reference sequence). V lost 0 bases, J lost 5 bases, and 14 bases lay in between. The CDR3 sequence is 15 residues long. The CDR3 region has the DNA TGTGCCAGCAGCTTGGCGCCCGACAGAAAGGAGACCCAGTACTTC. This codes for CASSLAPDRKETQYF.

This clonotype was observed many times. The CDR3 is CASSKSPGLAGGYDEQFF. DNA for the CDR3: TGTGCCAGCAGCAAATCCCCGGGACTAGCGGGGGGTTACGATGAGCAGTTCTTC. The gene calls are TRBV4-2 and TRBJ2-1; 15 bases match TRBD2. This CDR3 is built from 18 residues. In germline, CDR1 is LGHNA, CDR2 YNFKEQ. Trimming cost V 5 bases and J 8 bases; bases outside gene matches: 13.

The sample holds a few counts of this clonotype. This sequence joins TRBV27 and TRBJ2-7; 9 positions agree with TRBD2. The CDR3 covers 15 residues. Germline lookup yields CDR1 MNHEY and CDR2 SMNVEV (reference sequence). V trimming: 2 bases; J trimming: 2 bases; junction bases outside the gene matches: 4. The CDR3 protein is CASSLSIAGAYEQYF. CDR3 sequence (DNA): TGTGCCAGCAGTTTAAGCATAGCGGGGGCCTACGAGCAGTACTTC.

This clonotype has just a few counts. In DNA form, the CDR3 reads TGCAGTGCTAGAGATTCCGGGACTAGGGACGAGCAGTACTTC. This encodes CSARDSGTRDEQYF. This sequence joins TRBV20-1 and TRBJ2-7, with TRBD2 matching 8 bases. J gave up 5 bases and V 0 bases, and 6 bases lay outside the gene matches. The CDR3 loop spans 14 amino acids. Germline V CDR1 and CDR2: DFQATT, SNEGSKA (reference sequence).

This clonotype showed up just a few times. The genes are TRBV9 and TRBJ1-6, with a possible D match to TRBD1 (6 bases). CDR1 is SGDLS, CDR2 YYNGEE, per germline. Deletions cut 0 bases from V and 6 bases from J, with 10 bases between. The CDR3 length is 15 residues. The CDR3 spells CASSVEVRGNSPLHF. The CDR3 nucleotides read TGTGCCAGCAGCGTAGAGGTCAGGGGTAATTCACCCCTCCACTTT.

Concerning this clonotype itself: Since a much larger clone is just one base distant, this may be a read error. This chain joins TRBV29-1 and TRBJ2-5, with TRBD2 identical over 12 bases. Trimming cost V 4 bases and J 2 bases; bases outside gene matches: 20. This CDR3 region has 20 residues. Germline V gives CDR1 SQVTM, CDR2 ANQGSEA. CDR3 DNA sequence: TGCAGCGTTGGAGGGGAACTAGCGGGAGGACCGCCTTTGATTCAAGAGACCCAGTACTTC. This encodes CSVGGELAGGPPLIQETQYF.

The CDR3 nucleotides are TGCGCCAGCAGCCAAGTAATGGTGCTGCCTAGGAGCAATCAGCCCCAGCATTTT. Translating gives CASSQVMVLPRSNQPQHF. V usage is TRBV4-1 and J usage is TRBJ1-5; no clear D. The germline gives CDR1 MGHRA, CDR2 YSYEKL. Deletions cut 1 base from V and 1 base from J, with 17 bases between. The CDR3 is made up of 18 amino acids.

This clonotype showed up just a few times. J is TRBJ1-1 and V is TRBV30; 7 bases align to TRBD1. The germline gives CDR1 GTSNPN, CDR2 SVGIG (reference sequence). This CDR3 spans 12 amino acids. V trimming: 4 bases; J trimming: 1 base; junction bases outside the gene matches: 0. CDR3 protein: CAWTGGNTEAFF. DNA of the CDR3: TGTGCCTGGACAGGGGGGAACACTGAAGCTTTCTTT.

In its sample, this clonotype was seen many times. The chain has TRBV7-8 and TRBJ2-1; 12 bases map to TRBD2. Germline CDR1 SGHVS, CDR2 FQNEAQ. The junction had 5 bases not matched to a gene; V was cut back by 5 bases and J by 6 bases. CDR3 length equals 15 residues. This chain's CDR3 is CASSPGLAGFNEQFF. CDR3 nucleotide sequence: TGTGCCAGCAGCCCAGGACTAGCGGGATTCAATGAGCAGTTCTTC.

This chain uses TRBV7-9 with TRBJ2-4; D remains unclear. Germline CDR1 and CDR2: SEHNR and FQNEAQ (reference sequence). Trimming pared 2 bases from V and 1 base from J, leaving 12 bases between. The CDR3 loop spans 16 amino acids. The CDR3 sequence is CASSLRAGEAKNIQYF. The CDR3 DNA reads as TGTGCCAGCAGCTTAAGGGCTGGAGAGGCCAAAAACATTCAGTACTTC.

For this clonotype: An end of the junction differs from the germline gene, which may be a read error. CDR3 in DNA: TGTGCCAGCAGTTTTAGTGGTGGGGGACTAGCGGGAGATAACATCGGGGAGCTGTTTTTT. This translates into CASSFSGGGLAGDNIGELFF. V gene TRBV28 combines with J gene TRBJ2-2; 14 bases fit TRBD2. The CDR3 consists of 20 residues. Germline assignment: CDR1 MDHEN and CDR2 SYDVKM. Looking up the rest from reference TRBV28 and TRBJ2-2 gives the full variable domain: DVKVTQSSRYLVKRTGEKVFLECVQDMDHENMFWYRQDPGLGLRLIYFSYDVKMKEKGDIPEGYSVSREKKERFSLILESASTNQTSMYLCASSFSGGGLAGDNIGELFFGEGSRLTVL.

Written as DNA, the CDR3 is TGTGCCAGCAGTTTAGCGAGTGGGACTAGCGGGGTCTACGTCCAGTTCTTC. Protein: CASSLASGTSGVYVQFF. This sequence joins TRBV12-3 or TRBV12-4 and TRBJ2-1; TRBD2 matches 13 bases. Trimming at V came to 0 bases and at J to 13 bases, leaving 12 bases not matched to a gene. The CDR3 extends over 17 amino acids.

This chain links TRBV6-1 with TRBJ2-3, with 11 bases identical to TRBD1. The junction had 8 bases not matched to a gene; V was cut back by 10 bases and J by 2 bases. Germline lookup yields CDR1 MNHNS and CDR2 SASEGT. This CDR3 comprises 15 residues. The CDR3 nucleotides read TGTGCCATCACGGGGACAGGGGGGTTCACAGATACGCAGTATTTT. It yields the protein CAITGTGGFTDTQYF.

J is TRBJ2-1 and V is TRBV12-3 or TRBV12-4; 10 nucleotides line up with TRBD2. Trimming took 5 bases from V and 7 from J; bases not matched to a gene: 8. This CDR3 comprises 15 residues. In DNA form, the CDR3 reads TGTGCCAGCAGTCCAGCGGGGGGGCCGAGGAATGAGCAGTTCTTC. Amino acid sequence: CASSPAGGPRNEQFF.

The chain employs TRBV7-2 and TRBJ1-1; D call uncertain. The length of the CDR3 is 16 residues. Germline V CDR1 and CDR2: SGHTA, FQGNSA. Deletions cut 5 bases from V and 0 bases from J, with 16 bases between. CDR3 in DNA: TGTGCCAGCAGCCCGTGGGTCGGGCAGATGAACACTGAAGCTTTCTTT. Amino acid sequence: CASSPWVGQMNTEAFF. Using reference TRBV7-2 and TRBJ1-1 for the parts outside the CDR3, the full variable domain is GAGVSQSPSNKVTEKGKDVELRCDPISGHTALYWYRQSLGQGLEFLIYFQGNSAPDKSGLPSDRFSAERTGGSVSTLTIQRTQQEDSAVYLCASSPWVGQMNTEAFFGQGTRLTVV.

The rearrangement uses TRBV7-9 and TRBJ2-1; TRBD1 agrees at 7 bases. The germline V gene has CDR1 SEHNR and CDR2 FQNEAQ (reference sequence). There are 16 residues in the CDR3. Trimming removed 5 bases from V and 0 bases from J; junction bases left unmatched: 7. The CDR3 DNA follows: TGTGCCAGCAGCCCTTCGACAGGGAGCTCCTACAATGAGCAGTTCTTC. This sequence encodes CASSPSTGSSYNEQFF. The full variable domain, rest sourced from reference TRBV7-9 and TRBJ2-1, is DTGVSQNPRHKITKRGQNVTFRCDPISEHNRLYWYRQTLGQGPEFLTYFQNEAQLEKSRLLSDRFSAERPKGSFSTLEIQRTEQGDSAMYLCASSPSTGSSYNEQFFGPGTRLTVL.

This clonotype was seen more than once but under ten times. This rearrangement joins TRBV12-3 or TRBV12-4 to TRBJ2-3; TRBD1 might be the D (6 bases). The CDR3 runs 15 residues. Deletions cut 8 bases from V and 5 bases from J, with 20 bases between. The chain's CDR3 is CASLLQGFRGDTQYF. For the CDR3, the DNA is TGTGCCAGCCTGTTACAGGGATTTCGCGGAGATACGCAGTATTTT.

The V call is TRBV12-3 or TRBV12-4, the J call TRBJ1-2; the match to TRBD1 covers 7 bases. This CDR3 contains 16 residues. V gave up 5 bases and J gave up 5 bases; unmatched junction bases: 14. The CDR3 coding sequence is TGTGCCAGCAGTACGCCCTGGGAAGGGGGCGATTATGGCTACACCTTC. It yields the protein CASSTPWEGGDYGYTF.

This clonotype was picked up a small number of times. V and J are TRBV9 and TRBJ2-7; D is perhaps TRBD1 (7 bases). The V end was cut by 0 bases, the J end by 4 bases, with 14 bases between. The CDR3 spans 15 residues. Germline V lookup: CDR1 SGDLS, CDR2 YYNGEE. CDR3 amino acids: CASSVGGTAQYEQYF. In nucleotides, the CDR3 is TGTGCCAGCAGCGTAGGCGGGACAGCGCAATACGAGCAGTACTTC.

Comment on this clonotype: A read error may account for a junction end that differs from germline. The V and J genes are TRBV7-3 and TRBJ2-1; D tentatively fits TRBD1 or TRBD2 (5 bases each). The CDR3 spans 16 residues. Germline CDR1 and CDR2: SGHTA and FQGTGA. Here the CDR3 DNA reads TGTGCCAGCAGCTTAGGAAGGGACCCAACTAACAACGAGCAGTTCTTC. Translating gives CASSLGRDPTNNEQFF.

This clonotype was recorded once. In DNA, the CDR3 is TGTGCCAGCAGTCCAACTACGGGGATGCGTCAGCCCCAGCATTTT. Its protein is CASSPTTGMRQPQHF. V gene TRBV27 combines with J gene TRBJ1-5; D remains unclear. CDR1 MNHEY and CDR2 SMNVEV come from the germline V gene (reference sequence). CDR3 length: 15 residues. V lost 5 bases, J lost 6 bases, and 17 bases lay in between.

This clonotype was seen more than once but under ten times. The J gene is TRBJ1-2, the V gene TRBV4-1; D is ambiguous. Germline values: CDR1 MGHRA, CDR2 YSYEKL. This CDR3 region has 15 residues. Trimming pared 0 bases from V and 4 bases from J, leaving 12 bases between. CDR3 in DNA: TGCGCCAGCAGCCAAGATCGGGGTACCAGCTATGGCTACACCTTC. Translating it yields CASSQDRGTSYGYTF.

This rearrangement joins TRBV7-2 to TRBJ1-2; no reliable D call. The length of the CDR3 is 14 residues. V was pared by 3 bases and J by 8 bases, with 16 bases between. Germline values: CDR1 SGHTA, CDR2 FQGNSA. This CDR3 is CASSLPTDRLGYTF. CDR3 coding DNA: TGTGCCAGCAGCTTGCCAACGGACCGTTTGGGCTACACCTTC.

In its sample, this clonotype was seen a few times. This rearrangement joins TRBV18 to TRBJ2-7; D call uncertain. The CDR3 length is 14 residues. Trimming left V 3 bases short and J 7 bases short, with 16 bases between. Germline CDR1 and CDR2: KGHSH and LQKENI. In nucleotides, the CDR3 is TGTGCCAGCTCACCGAAGACCCGGAGCTGGGAGCAGTACTTC. This translates into CASSPKTRSWEQYF.